This TCR beta chain was recovered during a study of T cells after yellow fever vaccination. Study observations and caveats: Clones that expanded after primary vaccination mostly reappeared after the booster (96% CD4, approximately 87% CD8). A faster peak, day 5 versus 15, was reached by the weaker secondary response.

Using its own MiXCR run on the 5' RACE reads, TCRdb lists one record per CDR3 protein. The profile shows roughly 85,000 distinct CDR3 sequences, less than 15% of them singletons. After removal of 3 bases from V and 2 bases from J, the junction contained 7 bases not matched to a gene. The CDR3 runs 15 residues. Looked up from germline, CDR1 is SQVTM and CDR2 is ANQGSEA. This clonotype was sampled from a man younger than 35 who received the YFV17D yellow fever vaccine. Source: CD8+ T cells not binding an NS4B(214-222) dextramer, sorted from PBMCs, taken approximately 22 days after the first yellow fever vaccination. The V gene is TRBV29-1, the J gene TRBJ2-7; 10 bases are shared with TRBD1. DNA for the CDR3: TGCAGCGTTGATTTAGGACAGGGGGGTACCTACGAGCAGTACTTC. Translated, it gives CSVDLGQGGTYEQYF.